The 22 T cell receptor beta chains in this list originate from one sample, sequenced in a study of CD8+ T cells in alopecia areata. Once RNA had been extracted, it was reverse transcribed into cDNA to act as the sequencing template. Assay: immunoSEQ multiplex PCR; the TCRdb copy retains only in-frame clones and omits some. The sample records some 150,000 clones, roughly 60% being singletons. Sequenced: CD8+ T cells sorted from blood. The receptor source for this set is a human donor in good health.

V and J are TRBV27 and TRBJ1-2, with D perhaps TRBD1 (5 bases). The CDR3 is 15 amino acids. From germline, CDR1 is MNHEY and CDR2 SMNVEV (reference sequence). V dropped 5 bases and J dropped 8 bases, with 21 bases sitting between them. CDR3 region: CASSPEHRSGMGYTF. DNA of the CDR3: TGTGCCAGCAGTCCGGAACACAGGAGTGGGATGGGCTACACCTTC.

This sequence joins TRBV5-1 and TRBJ2-1; 9 nucleotides align to TRBD1. V was pared by 6 bases and J by 5 bases, with 6 bases of the junction left unmatched. The germline CDR1 and CDR2 sequences are SGHRS and YFSETQ. There are 14 residues in the CDR3. CDR3 protein: CASNRDRADNEQFF. Written as DNA, the CDR3 is TGCGCCAGCAACCGGGACAGGGCTGACAATGAGCAGTTCTTC.

The sample holds a few counts of this clone. V gene TRBV27 combines with J gene TRBJ1-1; D gene uncertain. Per the germline V gene, CDR1 is MNHEY and CDR2 is SMNVEV (reference sequence). Trimming left V 6 bases short and J 11 bases short, with 13 bases between. CDR3 length equals 11 residues. The CDR3 region has the DNA TGTGCCAGCAGCCTCGGTCAGCAGGCTTTCTTT. This translates into CASSLGQQAFF.

The chain links TRBV30 to TRBJ1-1; 7 nucleotides line up with TRBD1. CDR1 is GTSNPN, CDR2 SVGIG, per germline (reference sequence). The CDR3 totals 18 residues. Trimming took 1 base from V and 8 from J; bases not matched to a gene: 22. DNA of the CDR3: TGTGCCTGGAGTGCACAGGGGCATAGAAGCGTAAAAGCGGAAGAAGCTTTCTTT. This sequence encodes CAWSAQGHRSVKAEEAFF.

This clone has only one observation. The V gene is TRBV7-9, the J gene TRBJ1-2, with D maybe TRBD1 (5 bases). Deletions cut 8 bases from V and 7 bases from J, with 17 bases between. This CDR3 region has 13 residues. Germline-derived CDR1 and CDR2 are SEHNR and FQNEAQ (reference sequence). CDR3 sequence: CASEGSRALGYTF. The CDR3 coding sequence is TGTGCCAGCGAGGGGAGCAGGGCCCTTGGCTACACCTTC.

This clone occurred once. The chain joins TRBV27 to TRBJ2-2, with a possible D match to TRBD1 (6 bases). The CDR3 loop spans 16 amino acids. The V and J ends lost 2 bases and 7 bases respectively, with 17 bases between them. Germline CDR1 and CDR2: MNHEY and SMNVEV (reference sequence). The CDR3 bases are TGTGCCAGCAGTTTAGCAACAGGGACCGCCAGCGGGGAGCTGTTTTTT. It specifies CASSLATGTASGELFF.

This chain uses TRBV4-1 with TRBJ2-1; TRBD1 might be the D (6 bases). Trimming removed 1 base at V and 8 bases at J, with 12 bases between. CDR3 length: 14 amino acids. Germline V gives CDR1 MGHRA, CDR2 YSYEKL. The CDR3 loop reads CASSQGVTGDEQFF. In nucleotides, the CDR3 is TGCGCCAGCAGCCAAGGTGTGACAGGTGATGAGCAGTTCTTC.

This sequence joins TRBV5-1 and TRBJ1-2; D possibly corresponds to TRBD1 (5 bases). CDR3 size: 15 residues. The ends were cut back, 0 bases at V and 6 bases at J, with 15 bases in the middle. Per germline, CDR1 SGHRS and CDR2 YFSETQ. The CDR3, as DNA: TGCGCCAGCAGCTTGGGGGGGACCTTCAAACATGGCTACACCTTC. Its protein product is CASSLGGTFKHGYTF.

The chain recombines TRBV4-1 with TRBJ2-7, with 7 bases identical to TRBD2. The CDR3 is 15 amino acids. V lost 0 bases, J lost 6 bases, and 8 bases stayed unmatched. Germline CDR1 reads MGHRA; CDR2 reads YSYEKL. This chain's CDR3 is CASSQEIPSGGEQYF. CDR3 DNA: TGCGCCAGCAGCCAAGAAATACCGTCGGGAGGCGAGCAGTACTTC.

This clone has only a few counts. The CDR3 sequence is CASSQALQGDNYGYTF. In nucleotides, the CDR3 is TGTGCCAGCAGCCAAGCGTTGCAGGGGGATAACTATGGCTACACCTTC. This rearrangement joins TRBV4-2 to TRBJ1-2; 7 bases align to TRBD1. This CDR3 has 16 residues. V trimming: 1 base; J trimming: 1 base; junction bases outside the gene matches: 6. Germline values: CDR1 LGHNA, CDR2 YNFKEQ.

This chain joins TRBV9 and TRBJ2-5; no definite D call. CDR3 length equals 12 residues. Deletions cut 4 bases from V and 5 bases from J, with 9 bases between. CDR1 is SGDLS, CDR2 YYNGEE, per germline. CDR3 DNA sequence: TGTGCCAGCAGCCCAGATGGGGAGACCCAGTACTTC. Translating it yields CASSPDGETQYF.

The V and J genes are TRBV7-9 and TRBJ2-3; TRBD1 agrees at 9 bases. The J segment lost 3 bases and the V segment lost 7 bases, leaving 11 bases of the junction unmatched. Germline V gene data show CDR1 as SEHNR and CDR2 as FQNEAQ (reference sequence). CDR3 length: 16 residues. The CDR3 protein is CASTQLVGQGTDTQYF. In nucleotides, the CDR3 is TGTGCCAGCACCCAGCTTGTGGGACAGGGAACAGATACGCAGTATTTT.

The gene calls are TRBV5-6 and TRBJ2-5; D not resolved. This CDR3 contains 14 residues. CDR1 is SGHDT and CDR2 is YYEEEE in the germline V gene. V shed 0 bases and J shed 3 bases, with 9 bases lying between them. CDR3 region: CASSLGASKETQYF. In DNA form, the CDR3 reads TGTGCCAGCAGCTTGGGGGCCAGCAAAGAGACCCAGTACTTC.

This chain uses TRBV10-2 with TRBJ2-2; D not certain. Per germline, CDR1 WSHSY and CDR2 SAAADI. Deletions cut 9 bases from V and 6 bases from J, with 8 bases between. This CDR3 has 11 residues. CDR3 amino acids: CASAASGELFF. The CDR3 DNA reads as TGCGCCAGTGCCGCTTCCGGGGAGCTGTTTTTT.

The genes are TRBV19 and TRBJ2-5; D is perhaps TRBD1 or TRBD2 (5 bases each). This CDR3 has 15 residues. V dropped 5 bases and J dropped 2 bases, with 15 bases sitting between them. The germline V gene has CDR1 LNHDA and CDR2 SQIVND (reference sequence). The CDR3 nucleotides are TGTGCCAGTAGTCTCCGGGACCTCGGGCAAGAGACCCAGTACTTC. Its protein is CASSLRDLGQETQYF.

This clone was observed a handful of times. The chain uses TRBV29-1 and TRBJ2-7, with 8 positions matching TRBD1. CDR3 length: 14 residues. V was pared by 4 bases and J by 2 bases, with 7 bases of the junction left unmatched. Germline CDR1 reads SQVTM; CDR2 reads ANQGSEA. CDR3 in amino acids: CSVVETGDPYEQYF. The CDR3 nucleotides read TGCAGCGTTGTGGAGACAGGGGACCCCTACGAGCAGTACTTC.

The chain carries TRBV11-2 and TRBJ2-7; D possibly matches TRBD1 or TRBD2 (5 bases each). Germline V gene lookup returns CDR1 SGHAT and CDR2 FQNNGV. CDR3 length equals 15 residues. Trimming took off 1 base at V and 0 bases at J, with 10 bases between the two ends. The CDR3 region is CASSLGWGNSYEQYF. CDR3 DNA sequence: TGTGCCAGCAGCTTAGGATGGGGGAACTCCTACGAGCAGTACTTC.

Written as DNA, the CDR3 is TGTGCCAGCACCCCCCGAGGGGCCGAGGAGCAGTTCTTC. Amino acids: CASTPRGAEEQFF. The V and J genes are TRBV25-1 and TRBJ2-1, with D possibly being TRBD1 or TRBD2 (5 bases each). Germline lookup yields CDR1 MGHDK and CDR2 SYGVNS. With 7 bases removed from V and 10 bases from J, the gap between germline ends came to 17 bases. This CDR3 is built from 13 residues.

For this clone: The same CDR3 can be traced to other DNA sequences in this sample. The rearrangement links TRBV6-1 to TRBJ2-1; TRBD1 aligns across 8 bases. Germline V gene sequence: CDR1 MNHNS, CDR2 SASEGT. Trimming took 3 bases from V and 7 from J; bases not matched to a gene: 8. The CDR3 has 15 residues. The CDR3 DNA follows: TGTGCCAGCAGTGAGGGCAGGGGGCGCGAGAATGAGCAGTTCTTC. Its protein product is CASSEGRGRENEQFF.

This rearrangement joins TRBV11-1 to TRBJ2-1; no reliable D call. The germline V and J ends were trimmed by 2 bases and 3 bases, with 5 bases remaining between them. The CDR3 has 13 amino acids. Germline V gene sequence: CDR1 SGHAT, CDR2 FQDESV (reference sequence). CDR3 loop: CASSLWNYNEQFF. The CDR3 DNA is TGTGCCAGCAGCTTATGGAACTACAATGAGCAGTTCTTC.

This clone was seen more than once but under ten times. This chain joins TRBV29-1 and TRBJ2-7, with no clear D. Per the germline V gene, CDR1 is SQVTM and CDR2 is ANQGSEA. V gave up 4 bases and J gave up 6 bases, with 10 bases separating them. The CDR3 extends over 11 amino acids. The CDR3 nucleotides read TGCAGCGTTGTTGGCAGACTCGAGCAGTACTTC. Its translation: CSVVGRLEQYF.

The chain employs TRBV9 and TRBJ2-7; 7 positions agree with TRBD1. The CDR3 totals 15 residues. Germline CDR1 SGDLS, CDR2 YYNGEE. V shed 1 base and J 2 bases; nucleotides not matched to a gene: 6. CDR3 DNA: TGTGCCAGCAGCGTATCTTCCGGGACAGCCTACGAGCAGTACTTC. It translates to CASSVSSGTAYEQYF.